This T cell receptor (beta chain) was profiled in a study of blood T cell repertoires in COVID-19. Per the study methods: Nucleated cell number was recorded as an estimate derived from reference gene primer amplification. Data came from immunoSEQ multiplex PCR; TCRdb stores just in-frame clones and leaves some out. The DNA was the basis for D and trimming; V, J and clone size are from that table. The table includes about 140,000 clones, approximately 80% detected once. CDR1 is SGHDT, CDR2 YYEEEE, per germline. Trimming took 1 base from V and 1 from J, leaving 21 bases between them. This CDR3 region has 18 residues.

The receptor was derived from a human donor in a cohort sampled during active COVID-19. The chain has TRBV5-6 and TRBJ2-7; D perhaps matches TRBD2 (6 bases). The specimen sequenced was peripheral blood. CDR3 sequence reads: CASSLFREIGRGSYEQYF. Written as DNA, the CDR3 is TGTGCCAGCAGCTTGTTCAGGGAAATCGGGAGAGGGTCCTACGAGCAGTACTTC.